This passage covers 26 T cell receptor beta chains from one sample sequenced in a study of blood T cell repertoires in COVID-19. Produced via immunoSEQ multiplex PCR; TCRdb's table is partial and in-frame only. Of under 150,000 clones listed, around 84% were seen once; the top ten hold 13%. Sequenced: peripheral blood. Every receptor here comes from a human donor in a cohort sampled during active COVID-19.

V usage is TRBV7-9 and J usage is TRBJ1-5; TRBD1 agrees at 10 bases. Germline assignment: CDR1 SEHNR and CDR2 FQNEAQ (reference sequence). V lost 1 base and J lost 2; bases outside the gene matches: 5. CDR3 length: 17 amino acids. The CDR3, as DNA: TGTGCCAGCAGCTTAGGGACTGGGACAGGGGGCAATCAGCCCCAGCATTTT. It specifies CASSLGTGTGGNQPQHF.

The chain carries TRBV12-5 and TRBJ2-4, with 7 bases fitting TRBD2. V lost 0 bases to trimming and J lost 0 bases; unmatched junction nucleotides: 14. The CDR3 has 20 residues. The V gene's germline CDR1 is LGHNT and CDR2 FRNRAP. The CDR3 coding sequence is TGTGCTAGTGGTTTGGTGGGAGGGTTGACTGGCATTCTAGCCAAAAACATTCAGTACTTC. Protein product: CASGLVGGLTGILAKNIQYF.

The V and J genes are TRBV7-6 and TRBJ2-1; possible D gene TRBD2, 6 bases. In germline, CDR1 is SGHVS, CDR2 FNYEAQ. V lost 5 bases and J 7 bases, leaving 9 bases between the germline ends. The CDR3 length is 12 residues. The CDR3 nucleotides are TGTGCCAGCAGCAATGCGGGGAATGAGCAGTTCTTC. Its translation is CASSNAGNEQFF. The full variable domain, with the rest looked up from reference TRBV7-6 and TRBJ2-1, is GAGVSQSPRYKVTKRGQDVALRCDPISGHVSLYWYRQALGQGPEFLTYFNYEAQQDKSGLPNDRFSAERPEGSISTLTIQRTEQRDSAMYRCASSNAGNEQFFGPGTRLTVL.

This clone came up once. The chain is built from TRBV7-9 and TRBJ2-4; 9 positions agree with TRBD2. Germline loops: CDR1 SEHNR, CDR2 FQNEAQ (reference sequence). The CDR3 is made up of 18 amino acids. Trimming took 5 bases from V and 0 from J; bases not matched to a gene: 11. CDR3: CASSPRGGGAEAKNIQYF. Written as DNA, the CDR3 is TGTGCCAGCAGCCCCCGAGGCGGGGGGGCGGAAGCCAAAAACATTCAGTACTTC.

This chain uses TRBV27 with TRBJ2-7; 7 bases are shared with TRBD1. The CDR3 is 14 residues long. Germline-derived CDR1 and CDR2 are MNHEY and SMNVEV (reference sequence). V trimming: 6 bases; J trimming: 2 bases; junction bases outside the gene matches: 7. The CDR3 is CASSSGTAPYEQYF. The CDR3 DNA reads TGTGCCAGCAGCTCCGGGACAGCACCCTACGAGCAGTACTTC.

This chain joins TRBV7-2 and TRBJ2-1; the D gene is possibly TRBD2 (5 bases). The length of the CDR3 is 13 residues. Germline CDR1 is SGHTA and CDR2 is FQGNSA. Trimming pared 2 bases from V and 10 bases from J, leaving 12 bases between. CDR3 sequence (DNA): TGTGCCAGCAGCTTAACCTTCCCGGGGGAGCAGTTCTTC. Translated: CASSLTFPGEQFF.

The rearrangement links TRBV28 to TRBJ1-1; 9 nucleotides align to TRBD1. J was trimmed by 3 bases and V by 6 bases; bases with no gene match: 5. The CDR3 spans 14 residues. The germline V gene encodes CDR1 MDHEN and CDR2 SYDVKM. The CDR3 reads CASRTGGRDTEAFF. Here the CDR3 DNA reads TGTGCCAGCAGAACAGGGGGCCGGGACACTGAAGCTTTCTTT.

The chain joins TRBV5-6 to TRBJ2-2; D gene unclear. CDR1 is SGHDT, CDR2 YYEEEE, per germline. The CDR3 runs to 13 residues. V shed 6 bases and J shed 4 bases, with 10 bases lying between them. The CDR3 spells CASTIPSTGELFF. The CDR3, as DNA: TGTGCCAGCACTATCCCGTCCACCGGGGAGCTGTTTTTT.

This clone came up once. The chain combines TRBV7-9 with TRBJ1-5, with D tentatively TRBD1 (5 bases). Trimming removed 0 bases from V and 6 bases from J, with 12 bases in between. Germline V gene lookup returns CDR1 SEHNR and CDR2 FQNEAQ (reference sequence). This CDR3 region has 15 residues. The CDR3 here is CASSLAGGGAQPQHF. Here the CDR3 DNA reads TGTGCCAGCAGCTTAGCGGGGGGAGGTGCTCAGCCCCAGCATTTT.

V gene TRBV5-5 combines with J gene TRBJ1-1; D uncertain. This CDR3 region has 13 residues. The germline V gene has CDR1 SGHKS and CDR2 YYEKEE (reference sequence). V was clipped by 6 bases and J by 10 bases, with 19 bases between them. CDR3 sequence reads: CASIPRLAGGAFF. DNA of the CDR3: TGTGCCAGCATCCCTCGACTGGCTGGAGGAGCTTTCTTT. Full variable domain (rest looked up from reference TRBV5-5 and TRBJ1-1): DAGVTQSPTHLIKTRGQQVTLRCSPISGHKSVSWYQQVLGQGPQFIFQYYEKEERGRGNFPDRFSARQFPNYSSELNVNALLLGDSALYLCASIPRLAGGAFFGQGTRLTVV.

The V and J genes are TRBV15 and TRBJ2-7; 9 bases map to TRBD1. V shed 2 bases, J shed 1 base, and the junction held 6 bases outside the gene matches. The germline V gene has CDR1 LNHNV and CDR2 YYDKDF (reference sequence). The CDR3 has 16 residues. CDR3 DNA sequence: TGTGCCACCAGCAGAACACCCGGGACAGGGTCCTACGAGCAGTACTTC. This encodes CATSRTPGTGSYEQYF.

V gene TRBV7-2 combines with J gene TRBJ2-3; D ambiguous. V lost 3 bases and J 3 bases, leaving 10 bases between the germline ends. Germline-derived CDR1 and CDR2 are SGHTA and FQGNSA. This CDR3 contains 14 residues. CDR3 amino acids: CASSFRFGTDTQYF. CDR3 nucleotide sequence: TGTGCCAGCAGCTTCAGGTTTGGGACAGATACGCAGTATTTT.

This chain links TRBV19 with TRBJ2-3; possible D gene TRBD1, 6 bases. V lost 5 bases and J lost 1, with 13 bases in between. This CDR3 contains 15 residues. CDR1 and CDR2 (germline): LNHDA, SQIVND (reference sequence). The CDR3 sequence is CASSGTGSGTDTQYF. As DNA, the CDR3 is TGTGCCAGTAGTGGTACAGGGTCGGGCACAGATACGCAGTATTTT.

This clone was counted a few times. The identical CDR3 is also encoded by other nucleotide sequences in the sample. The J gene is TRBJ1-5, the V gene TRBV30; D remains ambiguous. The V gene lost 0 bases and the J gene lost 4 bases, with 7 bases spanning the gap. The germline CDR1 and CDR2 sequences are GTSNPN and SVGIG (reference sequence). There are 13 residues in the CDR3. CDR3 region: CAWSVRENQPQHF. CDR3 bases: TGTGCCTGGAGTGTACGGGAGAATCAGCCCCAGCATTTT.

The genes are TRBV10-3 and TRBJ2-1; D is uncertain. This CDR3 spans 11 amino acids. Trimming shortened V by 5 bases and J by 7 bases, and 6 bases separated the two germline ends. Germline CDR1 ENHRY, CDR2 SYGVKD. CDR3 residues: CAISLGNEQFF. CDR3 nucleotides: TGTGCCATCAGTCTAGGAAATGAGCAGTTCTTC.

The chain employs TRBV28 and TRBJ2-1, with 7 nucleotides matching TRBD2. The germline V gene encodes CDR1 MDHEN and CDR2 SYDVKM. Trimming removed 10 bases from V and 7 bases from J; junction bases left unmatched: 10. The CDR3 has 13 residues. CDR3 amino acids: CATAERGRNEQFF. CDR3 sequence (DNA): TGTGCCACCGCGGAGCGGGGTAGGAATGAGCAGTTCTTC.

A single count supports this clone. The genes are TRBV7-9 and TRBJ2-7; the match to TRBD1 covers 7 bases. Germline trimming cut 5 bases from V and 3 bases from J; bases unmatched to any gene: 7. The V gene's germline CDR1 is SEHNR and CDR2 FQNEAQ (reference sequence). This CDR3 has 14 amino acids. In DNA, the CDR3 is TGTGCCAGCAGCAAACAGGGGCGCAACTACGAGCAGTACTTC. Translated: CASSKQGRNYEQYF.

The gene calls are TRBV9 and TRBJ2-3; D perhaps matches TRBD2 (6 bases). In germline, CDR1 is SGDLS, CDR2 YYNGEE. This CDR3 is 17 amino acids long. With 3 bases removed from V and 0 bases from J, the gap between germline ends came to 17 bases. The CDR3 bases are TGTGCCAGCAGCGCCGGTCTCGGCGGGGTCAGCACAGATACGCAGTATTTT. Its protein product is CASSAGLGGVSTDTQYF.

The gene calls are TRBV4-3 and TRBJ1-4; D perhaps matches TRBD1 (6 bases). In germline, CDR1 is LGHNA, CDR2 YSLEER. V dropped 1 base and J dropped 4 bases, with 7 bases sitting between them. This CDR3 has 14 residues. The DNA of the CDR3 is TGCGCCAGCAGCCAAGGACAGGATAATGAAAAACTGTTTTTT. Amino acid sequence: CASSQGQDNEKLFF.

In its sample, this clone was seen once. CDR3 bases: TGTGCCAGCAGCTCCCCGCGGGGGGGAAGCTCCTACGAGCAGTACTTC. This sequence encodes CASSSPRGGSSYEQYF. V usage is TRBV11-2 and J usage is TRBJ2-7; 9 nucleotides agree with TRBD2. Trimming removed 4 bases from V and 0 bases from J; junction bases left unmatched: 7. Germline values: CDR1 SGHAT, CDR2 FQNNGV. CDR3 length: 16 residues.

This clone was seen a few times. This chain uses TRBV2 with TRBJ1-4, with a possible D match to TRBD1 (6 bases). This CDR3 has 15 residues. V was clipped by 5 bases and J by 5 bases, with 15 bases between them. Germline V gene sequence: CDR1 SNHLY, CDR2 FYNNEI. The CDR3 nucleotides read TGTGCCAGCAGTCCTATGACAGGTCGAAATGAAAAACTGTTTTTT. This gives the protein CASSPMTGRNEKLFF.

The CDR3 loop reads CASSLESGGTYEQYF. CDR3 nucleotides: TGCGCCAGCAGCTTGGAGTCAGGGGGTACCTACGAGCAGTACTTC. The V and J genes are TRBV5-1 and TRBJ2-7; 7 positions match TRBD1. Germline assignment: CDR1 SGHRS and CDR2 YFSETQ. The CDR3 has 15 residues. V lost 0 bases and J lost 2; bases outside the gene matches: 5.

The chain recombines TRBV7-9 with TRBJ1-4; 11 nucleotides match TRBD1. V gave up 5 bases and J gave up 4 bases; unmatched junction bases: 9. Germline CDR1 SEHNR, CDR2 FQNEAQ (reference sequence). The CDR3 covers 17 residues. The CDR3 coding sequence is TGTGCCAGCAGCGCCGGACAGGGGGCAGCCATTAATGAAAAACTGTTTTTT. It is translated as CASSAGQGAAINEKLFF.

The V and J genes are TRBV5-4 and TRBJ2-3; 7 nucleotides line up with TRBD1. The germline V gene has CDR1 SGHNT and CDR2 YYREEE (reference sequence). V lost 4 bases and J lost 2; bases outside the gene matches: 4. This CDR3 has 14 residues. The CDR3 DNA sequence: TGTGCCAGCAGCCGGACAGGAGTCACAGATACGCAGTATTTT. Its protein product is CASSRTGVTDTQYF.

The V gene is TRBV7-8, the J gene TRBJ2-3; perhaps TRBD2 as D (6 bases). This CDR3 is built from 14 residues. V was trimmed by 0 bases and J by 3 bases, leaving 7 bases between them. Looked up from germline, CDR1 is SGHVS and CDR2 is FQNEAQ. CDR3 residues: CASSLASGTDTQYF. The CDR3 DNA follows: TGTGCCAGCAGCTTAGCTAGCGGAACAGATACGCAGTATTTT.

The chain is built from TRBV6-6 and TRBJ2-7; 9 bases agree with TRBD1. V lost 6 bases and J lost 1; bases outside the gene matches: 4. This CDR3 contains 14 residues. Germline lookup yields CDR1 MNHNY and CDR2 SVGAGI (reference sequence). The CDR3 sequence: CASRGTGSSYEQYF. The DNA for the CDR3 is TGTGCCAGCAGGGGGACAGGGAGTTCCTACGAGCAGTACTTC.